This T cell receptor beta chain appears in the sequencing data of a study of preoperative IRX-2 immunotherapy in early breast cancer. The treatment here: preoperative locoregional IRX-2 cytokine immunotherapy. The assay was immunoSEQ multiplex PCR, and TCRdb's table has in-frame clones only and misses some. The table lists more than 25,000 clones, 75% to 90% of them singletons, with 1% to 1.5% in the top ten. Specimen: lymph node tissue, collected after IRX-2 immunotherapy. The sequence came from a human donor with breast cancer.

The CDR3 region has the DNA TGTGCCAGCTCACCACCACCCGAGGGAGGCGAGCAGTACTTC. Protein product: CASSPPPEGGEQYF. This sequence joins TRBV18 and TRBJ2-7; a possible D gene is TRBD2 (6 bases). The CDR3 consists of 14 residues. V lost 0 bases to trimming and J lost 6 bases, with 12 bases between them. Germline CDR1 KGHSH, CDR2 LQKENI.